Presented here are 18 T cell receptor beta chains from one specimen sequenced in a study of persistence of HIV-infected CD4 T cells. This was the immunoSEQ version 4 assay in survey mode. Profiling relied on immunoSEQ multiplex PCR, and the TCRdb table lists in-frame clones only, not all of them. The profile shows about 36,000 clones, around 86% of them singletons. The stimulus was an HIV-1 Gag 15-mer peptide pool, 1 ug/peptide/mL. CD40L/CD69 double-negative CD45RO-high memory CD4+ T cells were collected. No antigen is known for these receptors. Sequencing was performed on cultured CD4+ T cells from PBMCs, taken from a patient who received antiretroviral therapy. These receptors were taken from an adult with HIV. The donor label of this sample is uncertain.

The chain carries TRBV5-1 and TRBJ2-5, with 8 bases lining up with TRBD2. Trimming at V came to 0 bases and at J to 5 bases, leaving 6 bases not matched to a gene. From germline, CDR1 is SGHRS and CDR2 YFSETQ. The CDR3 has 15 residues. The CDR3 bases are TGCGCCAGCAGCTTGGCCGGACTAGCTGGCGAGACCCAGTACTTC. This sequence encodes CASSLAGLAGETQYF.

V is TRBV19 and J is TRBJ2-3; D not resolved. The V and J ends lost 3 bases and 0 bases respectively, with 7 bases between them. Germline CDR1 and CDR2: LNHDA and SQIVND (reference sequence). The CDR3 consists of 14 residues. Here the CDR3 DNA reads TGTGCCAGTAGTATCTCAGTGAGCACAGATACGCAGTATTTT. Translated, it gives CASSISVSTDTQYF.

This chain connects TRBV5-1 to TRBJ2-3; tentatively, D is TRBD2 (5 bases). The CDR3 covers 15 residues. The V and J ends lost 5 bases and 1 base respectively, with 14 bases between them. Germline V gives CDR1 SGHRS, CDR2 YFSETQ. The CDR3 region has the DNA TGCGCCAGCAGGCTCGGACTTAGCCGCACAGATACGCAGTATTTT. Translation gives CASRLGLSRTDTQYF. Full variable domain (outside the CDR3, taken from reference TRBV5-1 and TRBJ2-3): KAGVTQTPRYLIKTRGQQVTLSCSPISGHRSVSWYQQTPGQGLQFLFEYFSETQRNKGNFPGRFSGRQFSNSRSEMNVSTLELGDSALYLCASRLGLSRTDTQYFGPGTRLTVL.

This chain connects TRBV10-3 to TRBJ2-7, with TRBD1 matching 10 bases. V was pared by 10 bases and J by 4 bases, with 4 bases of the junction left unmatched. CDR1 and CDR2 from the germline V gene are ENHRY and SYGVKD. The CDR3 loop spans 12 amino acids. The CDR3 DNA sequence: TGTGCCACGGGGGACAGGGGATACGAGCAGTACGTC. Translated, it gives CATGDRGYEQYV.

V usage is TRBV7-8 and J usage is TRBJ2-1, with a weak D call TRBD2 (6 bases). Germline loops: CDR1 SGHVS, CDR2 FQNEAQ. There are 14 residues in the CDR3. Deletions cut 3 bases from V and 2 bases from J, with 8 bases between. CDR3 in DNA: TGTGCCAGCAGCTTCGGGACTGCCTACAATGAGCAGTTCTTC. Protein product: CASSFGTAYNEQFF.

This chain joins TRBV9 and TRBJ1-2; D is unclear. CDR1 and CDR2 from the germline V gene are SGDLS and YYNGEE. V dropped 1 base and J dropped 8 bases, with 9 bases sitting between them. The CDR3 runs to 12 residues. CDR3 nucleotide sequence: TGTGCCAGCAGCGTACCCGGAGGGGGCTACACCTTC. This sequence encodes CASSVPGGGYTF.

For the CDR3, the DNA is TGTGCCAGCAGTGCACGCCAGGACAGTGGCAACACCGGGGAGCTGTTTTTT. Protein: CASSARQDSGNTGELFF. This sequence joins TRBV6-1 and TRBJ2-2; TRBD1 might be the D (6 bases). The CDR3 is 17 residues long. V lost 4 bases and J lost 2, with 17 bases in between. Germline loops: CDR1 MNHNS, CDR2 SASEGT.

This sequence joins TRBV7-8 and TRBJ2-3, with D hard to call. Germline CDR1 is SGHVS and CDR2 is FQNEAQ. V was shortened by 1 base and J by 2 bases, with 10 bases between the two germline ends. The CDR3 contains 15 residues. CDR3 sequence (DNA): TGTGCCAGCAGCTTAGTTTCCTACTACACAGATACGCAGTATTTT. Translated, it gives CASSLVSYYTDTQYF.

The chain's CDR3 is CASSEEINEQFF. DNA for the CDR3: TGTGCCAGCAGTGAAGAAATTAATGAGCAGTTCTTC. The V gene is TRBV6-1, the J gene TRBJ2-1; D remains unclear. This CDR3 is 12 amino acids long. Looked up from germline, CDR1 is MNHNS and CDR2 is SASEGT. The germline V and J ends were trimmed by 1 base and 7 bases, with 5 bases remaining between them.

This sequence joins TRBV6-5 and TRBJ2-2; TRBD1 matches 7 bases. With 5 bases clipped from V and 5 bases from J, the junction kept 2 bases outside the gene matches. CDR1 MNHEY and CDR2 SVGAGI come from the germline V gene. The CDR3 runs 13 residues. CDR3 nucleotides: TGTGCCAGCAGTCAGACAGGGACCGGGGAGCTGTTTTTT. Its translation is CASSQTGTGELFF.

This clone was counted between two and nine times. The chain carries TRBV5-1 and TRBJ2-3; D perhaps matches TRBD1 (5 bases). The V end lost 0 bases, the J end lost 6 bases, and 14 bases lay between the germline ends. The CDR3 runs to 15 residues. The germline CDR1 and CDR2 sequences are SGHRS and YFSETQ. DNA of the CDR3: TGCGCCAGCAGCTTGGATCTGGGGCAGGGTGATACGCAGTATTTT. Translation gives CASSLDLGQGDTQYF.

V is TRBV7-3 and J is TRBJ1-2; D remains ambiguous. This CDR3 comprises 13 residues. Germline V gene lookup returns CDR1 SGHTA and CDR2 FQGTGA. Deletions cut 3 bases from V and 4 bases from J, with 9 bases between. CDR3 sequence reads: CASSLGSSYGYTF. DNA for the CDR3: TGTGCCAGCAGCTTGGGGTCTTCCTATGGCTACACCTTC.

This chain uses TRBV2 with TRBJ2-6; D possibly corresponds to TRBD2 (6 bases). V was shortened by 4 bases and J by 4 bases, with 26 bases between the two germline ends. CDR1 SNHLY and CDR2 FYNNEI come from the germline V gene. This CDR3 has 20 amino acids. The CDR3 here is CASSGRGTRGSPSGANVLTF. CDR3 sequence (DNA): TGTGCCAGCAGTGGAAGGGGTACTCGGGGGTCCCCGTCCGGGGCCAACGTCCTGACTTTC.

The genes are TRBV9 and TRBJ1-2; D is unresolved. CDR3 length: 14 residues. Germline loops: CDR1 SGDLS, CDR2 YYNGEE. V lost 0 bases, J lost 3 bases, and 9 bases lay in between. CDR3 in DNA: TGTGCCAGCAGCGTAGTAGACTCCGACTATGGCTACACCTTC. This encodes CASSVVDSDYGYTF.

CDR3 coding DNA: TGTGCCAGCAGTTTAACGGGGGCGAAAACTTTCTTT. As protein: CASSLTGAKTFF. This chain joins TRBV28 and TRBJ1-1; the D gene is possibly TRBD1 (6 bases). Germline V gene lookup returns CDR1 MDHEN and CDR2 SYDVKM. Trimming removed 2 bases from V and 12 bases from J, with 13 bases in between. The CDR3 has 12 amino acids.

The rearrangement uses TRBV12-3 or TRBV12-4 and TRBJ1-1, with unresolved D. The V end lost 7 bases, the J end lost 0 bases, and 9 bases lay between the germline ends. This CDR3 has 13 amino acids. CDR3 bases: TGTGCCAGCAATAACTTTATGAACACTGAAGCTTTCTTT. This translates into CASNNFMNTEAFF.

V gene TRBV5-4 combines with J gene TRBJ1-1, with 7 bases that match TRBD1. The V and J ends lost 0 bases and 8 bases, in that order; junction bases with no gene match: 10. Germline lookup yields CDR1 SGHNT and CDR2 YYREEE (reference sequence). This CDR3 contains 15 residues. CDR3 DNA: TGTGCCAGCAGCTTGGCCCTTCGGCAGGGGGAAGAAGCTTTCTTT. Translated, it gives CASSLALRQGEEAFF.

The rearrangement uses TRBV6-5 and TRBJ2-5; possibly TRBD2 for D (6 bases). CDR3 size: 13 residues. The V gene lost 2 bases and the J gene lost 5 bases, with 9 bases spanning the gap. Looked up from germline, CDR1 is MNHEY and CDR2 is SVGAGI. The CDR3 DNA sequence: TGTGCCAGCAGTTACGAGGGGAGGGAGACCCAGTACTTC. Protein sequence: CASSYEGRETQYF.